The entry that follows covers one T cell receptor (beta chain) sequence. Original methodology: The assay estimated nucleated cells by amplifying reference gene primers. This table comes from immunoSEQ multiplex PCR, and its TCRdb copy is limited to in-frame clones, with some not included. V, J and clone size derive from that table, while D and trimming were established from the DNA sequence. Here the sample spans about 100,000 clones, around nine tenths being singletons. The data are from a study of blood T cell repertoires in COVID-19. Study-level information: Sites across the United States, Italy and Spain contributed samples from acute and convalescent COVID-19. T cells, B-cell-depleted T cells, or PBMCs provided the cDNA or gDNA that served as material.

The germline V gene has CDR1 GTSNPN and CDR2 SVGIG (reference sequence). V was pared by 0 bases and J by 6 bases, with 11 bases between. The CDR3 runs 14 residues. Sequencing input: peripheral blood. This TCR came from a man aged 65 to 85 with acute or convalescent COVID-19. The chain uses TRBV30 and TRBJ1-4, with D possibly TRBD1 on 6 matching bases. CDR3 in DNA: TGTGCCTGGAGTGTCGCGGGGGGCGATGAAAAACTGTTTTTT. Protein product: CAWSVAGGDEKLFF.